This entry features one T cell receptor beta chain sequence. The antigen remains unidentified. This specimen comes from a study of OX40 agonist ivuxolimab in advanced cancers. Study information: Every 2 weeks, patients got intravenous ivuxolimab at one of six dose levels (0.01-10 mg/kg).

Only in-frame clones appear in the TCRdb table, and some are missing; sequencing was by immunoSEQ multiplex PCR. The sample holds approximately 46,000 clones, approximately 71% seen once. The CDR3 has 13 amino acids. The germline CDR1 and CDR2 sequences are MNHNY and SVGAGI (reference sequence). V gave up 4 bases and J gave up 3 bases; unmatched junction bases: 2. Study-wide results and caveats: Certain nonresponders likewise exhibited a low normalized T-cell clonal expansion.

The sample consisted of CD4+ or CD8+ T cells sorted from blood, taken in a trial of the OX40 agonist ivuxolimab. The clonotype was recovered from an adult with an advanced solid tumor such as melanoma, head and neck, liver or kidney cancer. The chain joins TRBV6-6 to TRBJ2-7, with 8 bases fitting TRBD2. CDR3 nucleotide sequence: TGTGCCAGCAGTTTAGCGGGGATCTACGAGCAGTACTTC. It yields the protein CASSLAGIYEQYF.